This TCR beta chain derives from a study of lymphopenia after photon versus proton radiotherapy. The study's findings and limits: Under photons, naive T cells and diversity fell while effector/memory populations rose.

Concerning this clone itself: As yet, its antigen is unknown.

V was shortened by 2 bases and J by 1 base, with 14 bases between the two germline ends. The CDR3 has 15 residues. Germline V gene lookup returns CDR1 GTSNPN and CDR2 SVGIG (reference sequence). This table comes from immunoSEQ multiplex PCR, and its TCRdb copy is limited to in-frame clones, with some not included. The sample has roughly 35,000 clones; 70% to 90% are singletons. The receptor was isolated from a man aged 45-65 years with gastric cancer. The rearrangement links TRBV30 to TRBJ1-1, with D maybe TRBD1 (5 bases). This specimen consisted of peripheral blood, obtained from a patient treated with photon-based radiotherapy. CDR3 in amino acids: CAWSPLGPRNTEAFF. The CDR3 DNA reads as TGTGCCTGGAGTCCCCTGGGACCTCGGAACACTGAAGCTTTCTTT.